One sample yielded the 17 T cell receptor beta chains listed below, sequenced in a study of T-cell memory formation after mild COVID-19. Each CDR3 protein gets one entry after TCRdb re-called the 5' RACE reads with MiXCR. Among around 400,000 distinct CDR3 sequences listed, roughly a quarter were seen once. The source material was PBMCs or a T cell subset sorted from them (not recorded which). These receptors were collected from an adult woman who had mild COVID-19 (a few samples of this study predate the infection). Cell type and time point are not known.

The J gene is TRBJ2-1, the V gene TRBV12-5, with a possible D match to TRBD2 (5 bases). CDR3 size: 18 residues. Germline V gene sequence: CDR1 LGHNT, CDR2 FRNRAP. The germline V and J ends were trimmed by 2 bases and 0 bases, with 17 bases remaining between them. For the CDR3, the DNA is TGTGCTAGTGGTTTGCCCCCAACTAGGGCAATCTCCTACAATGAGCAGTTCTTC. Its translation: CASGLPPTRAISYNEQFF.

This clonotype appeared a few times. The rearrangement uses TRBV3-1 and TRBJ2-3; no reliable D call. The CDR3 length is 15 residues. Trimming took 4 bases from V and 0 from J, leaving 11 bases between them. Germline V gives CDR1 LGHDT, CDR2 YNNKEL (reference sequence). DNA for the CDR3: TGTGCCAGCAGCCGGGATTCCTCTAGCACAGATACGCAGTATTTT. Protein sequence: CASSRDSSSTDTQYF.

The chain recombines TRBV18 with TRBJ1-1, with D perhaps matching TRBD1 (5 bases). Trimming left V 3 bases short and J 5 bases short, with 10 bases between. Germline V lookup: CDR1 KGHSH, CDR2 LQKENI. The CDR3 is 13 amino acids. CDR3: CASSPSGRTEAFF. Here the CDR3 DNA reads TGTGCCAGCTCACCCTCGGGGCGGACTGAAGCTTTCTTT.

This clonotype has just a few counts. The CDR3 sequence: CASSLSTVWNEQFF. In DNA, the CDR3 is TGTGCCAGCAGTTTATCGACCGTCTGGAATGAGCAGTTCTTC. V is TRBV12-3 or TRBV12-4 and J is TRBJ2-1; D call uncertain. CDR3 length: 14 amino acids. The ends were cut back, 2 bases at V and 7 bases at J, with 12 bases in the middle.

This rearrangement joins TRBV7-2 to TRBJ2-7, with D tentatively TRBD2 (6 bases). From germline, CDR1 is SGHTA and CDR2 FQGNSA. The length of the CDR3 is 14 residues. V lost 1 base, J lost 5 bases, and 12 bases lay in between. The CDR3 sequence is CASSLGGGMDEQYF. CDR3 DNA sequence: TGTGCCAGCAGCTTAGGAGGCGGGATGGACGAGCAGTACTTC.

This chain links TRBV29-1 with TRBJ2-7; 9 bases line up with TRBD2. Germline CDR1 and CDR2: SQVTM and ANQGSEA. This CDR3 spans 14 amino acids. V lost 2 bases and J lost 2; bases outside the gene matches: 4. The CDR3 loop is CSVEYAGGAYEQYF. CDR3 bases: TGCAGCGTTGAATACGCGGGGGGGGCCTACGAGCAGTACTTC.

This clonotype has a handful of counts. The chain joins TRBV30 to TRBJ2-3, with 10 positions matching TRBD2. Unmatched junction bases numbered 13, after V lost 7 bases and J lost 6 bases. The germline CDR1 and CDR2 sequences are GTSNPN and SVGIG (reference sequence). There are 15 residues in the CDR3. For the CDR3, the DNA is TGTGCCTCCCGGACTAGCGGAGGCAAAATGGATACGCAGTATTTT. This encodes CASRTSGGKMDTQYF.

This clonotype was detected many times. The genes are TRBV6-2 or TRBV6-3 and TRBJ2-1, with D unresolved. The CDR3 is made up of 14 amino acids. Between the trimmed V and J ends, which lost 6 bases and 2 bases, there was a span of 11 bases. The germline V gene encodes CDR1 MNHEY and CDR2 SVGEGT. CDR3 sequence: CASSLQHTYNEQFF. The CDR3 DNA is TGTGCCAGCAGCCTACAGCATACCTACAATGAGCAGTTCTTC.

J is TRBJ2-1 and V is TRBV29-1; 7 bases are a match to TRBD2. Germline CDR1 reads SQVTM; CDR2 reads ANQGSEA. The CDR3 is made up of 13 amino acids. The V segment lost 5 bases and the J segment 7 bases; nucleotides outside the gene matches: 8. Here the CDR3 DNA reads TGCAGCGTTTCCGGGACTAACCAGAATGAGCAGTTCTTC. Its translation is CSVSGTNQNEQFF.

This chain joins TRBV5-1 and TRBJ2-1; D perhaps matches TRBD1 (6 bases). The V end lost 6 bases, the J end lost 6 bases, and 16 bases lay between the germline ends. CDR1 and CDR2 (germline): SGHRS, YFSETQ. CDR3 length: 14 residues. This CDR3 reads CASTEWAGVNEQFF. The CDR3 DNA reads TGCGCCAGCACCGAATGGGCAGGGGTCAATGAGCAGTTCTTC.

The CDR3 loop reads CASSSPEGEQYF. DNA of the CDR3: TGTGCCAGCAGCTCTCCCGAAGGGGAGCAGTACTTC. This chain links TRBV7-3 with TRBJ2-7; D gene ambiguous. Trimming stripped 4 bases from V and 7 bases from J, with 11 bases between. The CDR3 is made up of 12 amino acids. CDR1 SGHTA and CDR2 FQGTGA come from the germline V gene.

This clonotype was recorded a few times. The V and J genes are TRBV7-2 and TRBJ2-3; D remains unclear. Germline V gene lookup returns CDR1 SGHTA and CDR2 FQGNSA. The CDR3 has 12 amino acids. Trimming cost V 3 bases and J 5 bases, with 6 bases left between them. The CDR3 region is CASSFPRDTQYF. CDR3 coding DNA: TGTGCCAGCAGCTTTCCCCGAGATACGCAGTATTTT.

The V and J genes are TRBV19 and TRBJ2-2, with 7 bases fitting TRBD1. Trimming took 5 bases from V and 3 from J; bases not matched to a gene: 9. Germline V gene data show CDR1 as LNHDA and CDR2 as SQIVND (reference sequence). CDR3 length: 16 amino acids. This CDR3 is CASSFRQGDDTGELFF. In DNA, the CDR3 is TGTGCCAGTAGTTTCCGACAGGGCGATGACACCGGGGAGCTGTTTTTT. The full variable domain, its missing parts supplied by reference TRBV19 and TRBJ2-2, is DGGITQSPKYLFRKEGQNVTLSCEQNLNHDAMYWYRQDPGQGLRLIYYSQIVNDFQKGDIAEGYSVSREKKESFPLTVTSAQKNPTAFYLCASSFRQGDDTGELFFGEGSRLTVL.

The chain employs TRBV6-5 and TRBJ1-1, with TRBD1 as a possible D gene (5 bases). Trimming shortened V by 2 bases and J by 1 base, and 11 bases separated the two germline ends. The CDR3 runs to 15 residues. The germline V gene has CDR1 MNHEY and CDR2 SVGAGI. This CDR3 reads CASSYPGTGNTEAFF. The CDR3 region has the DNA TGTGCCAGCAGTTACCCCGGGACGGGGAACACTGAAGCTTTCTTT.

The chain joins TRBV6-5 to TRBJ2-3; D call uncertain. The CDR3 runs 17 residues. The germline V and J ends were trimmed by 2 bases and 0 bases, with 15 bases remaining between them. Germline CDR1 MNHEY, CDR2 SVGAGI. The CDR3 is CASSYLGGTASTDTQYF. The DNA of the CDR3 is TGTGCCAGCAGTTACCTGGGCGGCACTGCTAGCACAGATACGCAGTATTTT.

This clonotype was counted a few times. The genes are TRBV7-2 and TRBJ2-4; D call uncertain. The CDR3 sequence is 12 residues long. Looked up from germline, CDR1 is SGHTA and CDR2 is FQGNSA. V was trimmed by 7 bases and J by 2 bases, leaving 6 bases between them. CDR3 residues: CASTLTKNIQYF. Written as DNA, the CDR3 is TGTGCCAGCACCCTGACCAAAAACATTCAGTACTTC.

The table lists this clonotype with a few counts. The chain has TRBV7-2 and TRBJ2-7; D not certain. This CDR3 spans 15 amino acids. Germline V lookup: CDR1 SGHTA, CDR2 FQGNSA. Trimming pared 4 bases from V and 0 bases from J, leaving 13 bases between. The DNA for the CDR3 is TGTGCCAGCAGCTCTTTCTTGCCGCGCTCCTACGAGCAGTACTTC. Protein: CASSSFLPRSYEQYF.